Each of the 23 T cell receptor beta chains below was sequenced from the same sample in a study of OX40 agonist ivuxolimab in advanced cancers. Measured with immunoSEQ multiplex PCR; TCRdb has only the in-frame clones, and not every one. The sample consists of some 71,000 clones, 86% of them appearing once. Source: CD4+ or CD8+ T cells sorted from blood, taken in a trial of the OX40 agonist ivuxolimab. The origin of the receptors is an adult with an advanced solid tumor such as melanoma, head and neck, liver or kidney cancer.

The gene calls are TRBV19 and TRBJ1-2; a possible D gene is TRBD1 (5 bases). V lost 5 bases and J 7 bases, leaving 17 bases between the germline ends. Per the germline V gene, CDR1 is LNHDA and CDR2 is SQIVND (reference sequence). There are 14 residues in the CDR3. The CDR3, as DNA: TGTGCCAGTAGTGGAGGTCTTTCAGGGAGTGGCTACACCTTC. Translated, it gives CASSGGLSGSGYTF.

The rearrangement joins TRBV5-6 to TRBJ1-6; 9 bases line up with TRBD1. Trimming cost V 3 bases and J 8 bases; bases outside gene matches: 3. Germline values: CDR1 SGHDT, CDR2 YYEEEE. This CDR3 has 14 residues. CDR3 region: CASSWGQGDSPLHF. DNA of the CDR3: TGTGCCAGCAGCTGGGGACAGGGAGATTCACCCCTCCACTTT. Drawing the rest from reference TRBV5-6 and TRBJ1-6, the complete variable domain is DAGVTQSPTHLIKTRGQQVTLRCSPKSGHDTVSWYQQALGQGPQFIFQYYEEEERQRGNFPDRFSGHQFPNYSSELNVNALLLGDSALYLCASSWGQGDSPLHFGNGTRLTVT.

The chain carries TRBV5-4 and TRBJ1-1; D is unresolved. There are 14 residues in the CDR3. CDR1 SGHNT and CDR2 YYREEE come from the germline V gene (reference sequence). Trimming took 0 bases from V and 3 from J, leaving 9 bases between them. The CDR3 DNA is TGTGCCAGCAGCTTGGACGTTGGAGACACTGAAGCTTTCTTT. Amino acids: CASSLDVGDTEAFF.

V gene TRBV4-3 combines with J gene TRBJ2-3; maybe TRBD2 (6 bases). CDR1 is LGHNA, CDR2 YSLEER, per germline. V was trimmed by 0 bases and J by 1 base, leaving 14 bases between them. This CDR3 region has 17 residues. The CDR3: CASSQEGTGGGTDTQYF. CDR3 bases: TGCGCCAGCAGCCAAGAGGGAACCGGGGGTGGCACAGATACGCAGTATTTT.

The J gene is TRBJ1-2, the V gene TRBV19; D is perhaps TRBD1 (5 bases). CDR3 size: 12 residues. Germline V gene sequence: CDR1 LNHDA, CDR2 SQIVND (reference sequence). Trimming took 7 bases from V and 4 from J, leaving 10 bases between them. CDR3 sequence (DNA): TGTGCCAGTAAGGGGACTCTCTATGGCTACACCTTC. Translating gives CASKGTLYGYTF.

The chain carries TRBV7-2 and TRBJ2-7; 15 bases fit TRBD2. The V gene end was trimmed by 1 base and the J gene end by 5 bases; junction bases not matched to a gene: 6. The germline gives CDR1 SGHTA, CDR2 FQGNSA. The CDR3 extends over 17 amino acids. The CDR3 coding sequence is TGTGCCAGCAGCTTAGATGGACTAGCGGGGGGGCGCAACGAGCAGTACTTC. Translated: CASSLDGLAGGRNEQYF.

This chain uses TRBV7-6 with TRBJ2-5; TRBD1 is a possible D gene (5 bases). This CDR3 is 14 amino acids long. Germline V lookup: CDR1 SGHVS, CDR2 FNYEAQ. The V end was cut by 0 bases, the J end by 5 bases, with 10 bases between. CDR3 loop: CASSLAVQGETQYF. The CDR3 coding sequence is TGTGCCAGCAGCTTAGCGGTGCAGGGTGAGACCCAGTACTTC.

The CDR3 reads CASSPQTYEQYF. Written as DNA, the CDR3 is TGTGCCAGCTCACCCCAAACCTACGAGCAGTACTTC. This chain joins TRBV18 and TRBJ2-7; D is unresolved. Trimming removed 3 bases from V and 2 bases from J, with 5 bases in between. Per germline, CDR1 KGHSH and CDR2 LQKENI. The length of the CDR3 is 12 residues.

The table lists this clone with a count of one. This chain joins TRBV27 and TRBJ2-7; D perhaps matches TRBD2 (6 bases). The CDR3 contains 15 residues. V lost 2 bases and J lost 0, with 11 bases in between. Looked up from germline, CDR1 is MNHEY and CDR2 is SMNVEV (reference sequence). CDR3 protein: CASSLRRESSYEQYF. The CDR3 bases are TGTGCCAGCAGTTTAAGACGGGAGAGCTCCTACGAGCAGTACTTC.

The rearrangement links TRBV29-1 to TRBJ2-5; D is possibly TRBD2 (5 bases). Germline CDR1 reads SQVTM; CDR2 reads ANQGSEA. CDR3 size: 14 residues. The germline V and J ends were trimmed by 7 bases and 6 bases, with 21 bases remaining between them. In nucleotides, the CDR3 is TGCAGCGCAGAGAGGGATCGGGGTGCAAAGACCCAGTACTTC. Amino acid sequence: CSAERDRGAKTQYF.

The rearrangement joins TRBV7-3 to TRBJ2-3; 7 bases map to TRBD2. This CDR3 region has 15 residues. V was pared by 5 bases and J by 1 base, with 6 bases of the junction left unmatched. Germline V gene data show CDR1 as SGHTA and CDR2 as FQGTGA. CDR3 bases: TGTGCCAGCAGCCTTTTGGGGGGGGGCACAGATACGCAGTATTTT. Translation: CASSLLGGGTDTQYF. The full variable domain, with the rest looked up from reference TRBV7-3 and TRBJ2-3, is GAGVSQTPSNKVTEKGKYVELRCDPISGHTALYWYRQSLGQGPEFLIYFQGTGAADDSGLPNDRFFAVRPEGSVSTLKIQRTERGDSAVYLCASSLLGGGTDTQYFGPGTRLTVL.

As regards this clone: Its ends do not fully match the called genes, so a read error is possible. The chain uses TRBV7-7 and TRBJ2-1, with TRBD2 matching 11 bases. Germline V gene sequence: CDR1 SSHAT, CDR2 FNYEAQ (reference sequence). This CDR3 comprises 16 residues. CDR3 sequence: CASSLELAGGYNEQFF. CDR3 DNA sequence: TGTGCTAGCAGCTTAGAATTAGCGGGGGGGTACAATGAGCAGTTCTTC.

V usage is TRBV18 and J usage is TRBJ2-4; weak D call: TRBD1 (5 bases). The germline V and J ends were trimmed by 0 bases and 4 bases, with 16 bases remaining between them. Germline V lookup: CDR1 KGHSH, CDR2 LQKENI. The CDR3 is 17 residues long. DNA for the CDR3: TGTGCCAGCTCACCACCGGCAGGGTCCGCTGTAAAAAACATTCAGTACTTC. Protein sequence: CASSPPAGSAVKNIQYF.

The rearrangement joins TRBV7-6 to TRBJ2-3; 12 bases map to TRBD2. The CDR3 has 14 residues. Trimming cost V 1 base and J 9 bases; bases outside gene matches: 2. Germline CDR1 SGHVS, CDR2 FNYEAQ. CDR3 sequence: CASSLVLAGGTQYF. The CDR3 DNA follows: TGTGCCAGCAGCTTAGTGCTAGCGGGGGGGACGCAGTATTTT.

This chain uses TRBV5-6 with TRBJ1-2, with no clear D. There are 14 residues in the CDR3. V was trimmed by 0 bases and J by 8 bases, leaving 14 bases between them. Looked up from germline, CDR1 is SGHDT and CDR2 is YYEEEE. As DNA, the CDR3 is TGTGCCAGCAGCTTGGCAGGTCCCCTGGGGGGCTACACCTTC. Translating it yields CASSLAGPLGGYTF.

This chain joins TRBV21-1 and TRBJ2-7; the table's D call of TRBD2 was not tested on the DNA. TRBV21-1 is shown as a pseudogene. The CDR3 contains 18 residues. CDR3 loop: CASSKSPVLAGGPDEQYF. The CDR3 DNA reads as TGTGCCAGCAGCAAATCCCCCGTGTTAGCGGGGGGGCCGGACGAGCAGTACTTC.

The chain joins TRBV4-2 to TRBJ2-5; a possible D gene is TRBD2 (7 bases). V was shortened by 6 bases and J by 5 bases, with 19 bases between the two germline ends. The CDR3 sequence is 15 residues long. The germline CDR1 and CDR2 sequences are LGHNA and YNFKEQ. CDR3 amino acids: CASRRDWGGRETQYF. In DNA form, the CDR3 reads TGTGCCAGCAGGAGAGATTGGGGGGGCCGTGAGACCCAGTACTTC.

The V and J genes are TRBV11-3 and TRBJ2-1, with TRBD1 as a possible D gene (6 bases). This CDR3 region has 14 residues. CDR1 SGHNT and CDR2 YENEEA come from the germline V gene. The V end was cut by 7 bases, the J end by 10 bases, with 20 bases between. DNA for the CDR3: TGTGCCAGCACCACCGGGACCATTGGGGGCGAGCAGTTCTTC. Its translation is CASTTGTIGGEQFF.

This chain joins TRBV7-9 and TRBJ1-1; a weak D match, TRBD1 (6 bases). V lost 5 bases, J lost 2 bases, and 9 bases lay in between. Germline CDR1 and CDR2: SEHNR and FQNEAQ (reference sequence). The CDR3 is 13 amino acids. CDR3 sequence reads: CASSLRGNTEAFF. CDR3 sequence (DNA): TGTGCCAGCAGCCTCAGGGGAAACACTGAAGCTTTCTTT.

CDR3 nucleotide sequence: TGCGCCAGCAGCCAAGTGTCAAACGTCGGAAACACCATATATTTT. Protein product: CASSQVSNVGNTIYF. The V and J genes are TRBV4-1 and TRBJ1-3; D gene uncertain. V lost 1 base and J lost 4, with 11 bases in between. Germline CDR1 MGHRA, CDR2 YSYEKL. There are 15 residues in the CDR3.

The chain links TRBV4-3 to TRBJ1-1; the D is unclear. The CDR3 has 16 amino acids. Germline V gives CDR1 LGHNA, CDR2 YSLEER. V was shortened by 0 bases and J by 1 base, with 12 bases between the two germline ends. CDR3 in amino acids: CASSQDWSETNTEAFF. The DNA for the CDR3 is TGCGCCAGCAGCCAAGATTGGTCGGAGACGAACACTGAAGCTTTCTTT.

The CDR3 DNA reads as TGTGCCAGCAGCTCTTCTGATCACGGGGAATCACCCCTCCACTTT. Its translation: CASSSSDHGESPLHF. The chain carries TRBV5-8 and TRBJ1-6; D unresolved. CDR3 length: 15 residues. Deletions cut 3 bases from V and 10 bases from J, with 17 bases between. Germline V gene data show CDR1 as SGHTS and CDR2 as YDEGEE. Full variable domain (outside the CDR3, taken from reference TRBV5-8 and TRBJ1-6): EAGVTQSPTHLIKTRGQQATLRCSPISGHTSVYWYQQALGLGLQFLLWYDEGEERNRGNFPPRFSGRQFPNYSSELNVNALELEDSALYLCASSSSDHGESPLHFGNGTRLTVT.

CDR3 sequence (DNA): TGTGCCAGCAGTAGAACCGGGACTAGCGGGGGGGAGTACTTC. It translates to CASSRTGTSGGEYF. V gene TRBV6-5 combines with J gene TRBJ2-7; 16 bases line up with TRBD2. Looked up from germline, CDR1 is MNHEY and CDR2 is SVGAGI. The CDR3 has 14 amino acids. V trimming: 5 bases; J trimming: 11 bases; junction bases outside the gene matches: 6.